This T cell receptor beta chain was identified in a study of cytomegalovirus exposure and HLA in healthy donors. Findings and limits, study-wide: Reports showed the classifier diagnosing cytomegalovirus status with high specificity and sensitivity.

In the case of this clone: What it binds is not known.

The PCR used 60 Vbeta and 13 Jbeta primers. Here immunoSEQ multiplex PCR was the method, and the copy in TCRdb shows in-frame clones only, minus some. The sample records over 200,000 clones, nearly 80% being singletons. Germline V CDR1 and CDR2: MDHEN, SYDVKM. This CDR3 has 16 amino acids. V trimming: 5 bases; J trimming: 5 bases; junction bases outside the gene matches: 13. The sample comprised PBMCs. The chain combines TRBV28 with TRBJ2-7; 9 nucleotides line up with TRBD1. The clonotype originates from a male donor in good health and CMV-seronegative. CDR3 nucleotides: TGTGCCAGCAGTCTACATCCCGGGACAGGGTTCAACGAGCAGTACTTC. Its translation is CASSLHPGTGFNEQYF. Filled out from reference TRBV28 and TRBJ2-7, the complete variable domain reads DVKVTQSSRYLVKRTGEKVFLECVQDMDHENMFWYRQDPGLGLRLIYFSYDVKMKEKGDIPEGYSVSREKKERFSLILESASTNQTSMYLCASSLHPGTGFNEQYFGPGTRLTVT.